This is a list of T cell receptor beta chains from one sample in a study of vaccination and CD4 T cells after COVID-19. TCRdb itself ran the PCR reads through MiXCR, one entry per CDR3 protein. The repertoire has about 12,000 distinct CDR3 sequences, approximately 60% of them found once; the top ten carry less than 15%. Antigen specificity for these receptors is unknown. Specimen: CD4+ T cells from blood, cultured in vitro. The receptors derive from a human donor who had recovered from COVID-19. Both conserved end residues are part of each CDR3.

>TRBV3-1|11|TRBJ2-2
CASSQAGELFF
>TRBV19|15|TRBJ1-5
CASSGRDRLQRPQHF
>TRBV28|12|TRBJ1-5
CASSIRNQPQHF
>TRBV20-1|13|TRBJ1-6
CSARGDRDSPLHF
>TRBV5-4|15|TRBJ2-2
CASSSLRDNTGELFF
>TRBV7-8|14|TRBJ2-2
CASSSAGITGELFF
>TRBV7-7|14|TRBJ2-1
CASSLGGNLDEQFF
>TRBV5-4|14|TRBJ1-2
CASSPDRALWGYTF
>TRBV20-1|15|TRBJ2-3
CSASLPGEVTDTQYF
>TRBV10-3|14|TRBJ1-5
CAISEANRDQPQHF
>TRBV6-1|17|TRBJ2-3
CASSLQGLAGGADTQYF
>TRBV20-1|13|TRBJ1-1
CSAWLGRGTEAFF
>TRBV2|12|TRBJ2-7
CASSDEAGEQYF
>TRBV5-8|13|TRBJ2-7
CASSLDQTYEQYF
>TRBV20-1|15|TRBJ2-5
CSASRASGDWGTQYF
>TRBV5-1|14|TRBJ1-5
CASSEGTGNQPQHF
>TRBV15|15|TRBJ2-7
CATSRDMRDPYEQYF
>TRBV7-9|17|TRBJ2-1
CASSPRGGSGRHNEQFF
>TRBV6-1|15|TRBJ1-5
CASSEPRYSNQPQHF
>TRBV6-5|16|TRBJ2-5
CASSSWSGDSQETQYF
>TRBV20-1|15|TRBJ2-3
CSARRQGGGTDTQYF
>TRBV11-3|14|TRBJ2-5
CASSPTGQPETQYF
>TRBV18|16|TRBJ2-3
CASSPYSSGGSDTQYF
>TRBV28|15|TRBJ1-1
CASRDRDTRNTEAFF
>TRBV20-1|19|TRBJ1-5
CSARGPPGGRTYSNQPQHF
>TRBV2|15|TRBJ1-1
CASSGGHPTQAEAFF
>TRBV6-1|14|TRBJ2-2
CASSGQGRTGELFF
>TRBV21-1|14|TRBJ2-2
CASSWPRDIGELFF
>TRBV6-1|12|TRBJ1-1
CASKGVNTEAFF
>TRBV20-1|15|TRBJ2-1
CSARDPAGPTNEQFF
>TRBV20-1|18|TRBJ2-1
CSASMGLAAGVLLGEQFF
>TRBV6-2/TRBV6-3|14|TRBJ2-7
CASSYGTDSYEQYF
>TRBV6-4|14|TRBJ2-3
CASSDSGGADTQYF
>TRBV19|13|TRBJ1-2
CASTSPTPYGYTF
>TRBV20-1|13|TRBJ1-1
CSAISGTGTEAFF
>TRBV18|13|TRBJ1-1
CASSPHTSTEAFF
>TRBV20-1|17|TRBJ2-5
CSAAKEDSGSPRETQYF
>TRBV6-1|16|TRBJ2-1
CASRGGVAGGFDEQFF
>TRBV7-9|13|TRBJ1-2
CASSPGRSYGYTF
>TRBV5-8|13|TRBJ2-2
CASSSGSSGELFF
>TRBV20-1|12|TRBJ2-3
CSASPVTDTQYF
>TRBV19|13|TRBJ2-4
CASSLTGLDIQYF